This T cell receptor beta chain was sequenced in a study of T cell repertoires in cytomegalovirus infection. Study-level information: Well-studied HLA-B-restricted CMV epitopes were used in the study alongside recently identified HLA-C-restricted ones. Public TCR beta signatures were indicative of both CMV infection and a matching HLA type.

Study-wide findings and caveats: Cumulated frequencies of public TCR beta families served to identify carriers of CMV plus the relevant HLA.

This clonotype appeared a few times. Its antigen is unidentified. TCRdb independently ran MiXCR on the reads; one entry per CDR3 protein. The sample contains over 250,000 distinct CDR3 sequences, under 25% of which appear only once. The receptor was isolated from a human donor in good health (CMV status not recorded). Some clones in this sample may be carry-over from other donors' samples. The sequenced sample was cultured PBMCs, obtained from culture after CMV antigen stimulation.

CDR3 loop: CASSVGTGAFQGGYTF. The DNA for the CDR3 is TGTGCCAGCAGCGTAGGGACAGGGGCCTTTCAGGGAGGCTACACCTTC. The V call is TRBV9, the J call TRBJ1-2; TRBD1 aligns across 9 bases. CDR1 is SGDLS and CDR2 is YYNGEE in the germline V gene. This CDR3 contains 16 residues. The junction had 11 bases not matched to a gene; V was cut back by 0 bases and J by 8 bases. Drawing the rest from reference TRBV9 and TRBJ1-2, the complete variable domain is DSGVTQTPKHLITATGQRVTLRCSPRSGDLSVYWYQQSLDQGLQFLIQYYNGEERAKGNILERFSAQQFPDLHSELNLSSLELGDSALYFCASSVGTGAFQGGYTFGSGTRLTVV.